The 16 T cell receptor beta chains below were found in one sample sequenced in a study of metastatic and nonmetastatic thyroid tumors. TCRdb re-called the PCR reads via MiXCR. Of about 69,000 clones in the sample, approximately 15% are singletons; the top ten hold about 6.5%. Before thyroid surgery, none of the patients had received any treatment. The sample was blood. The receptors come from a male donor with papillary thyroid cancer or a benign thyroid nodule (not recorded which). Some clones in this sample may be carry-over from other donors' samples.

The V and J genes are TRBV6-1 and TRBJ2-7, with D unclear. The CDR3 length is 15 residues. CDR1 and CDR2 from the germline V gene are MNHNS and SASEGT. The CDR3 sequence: CASSEDHPWQTEHYV. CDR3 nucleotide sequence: TGTGCCAGCAGTGAAGACCACCCTTGGCAGACCGAGCATTACGTC.

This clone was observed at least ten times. The CDR3 DNA follows: TGTGCCAGCAGGAAGACTAGCGCCCACACCGGGGAGCTGTTTTTT. Translation gives CASRKTSAHTGELFF. The genes are TRBV6-1 and TRBJ2-2; 8 bases fit TRBD2. Germline trimming cut 6 bases from V and 3 bases from J; bases unmatched to any gene: 6. Germline lookup yields CDR1 MNHNS and CDR2 SASEGT. This CDR3 region has 15 residues.

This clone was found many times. CDR3 DNA sequence: TGTGCCAGTAGTATAGATCAGACTAGCGGGAGGGCCGGGGGACAAGAGACCCAGTACTTC. Translation gives CASSIDQTSGRAGGQETQYF. V is TRBV19 and J is TRBJ2-5; 14 positions agree with TRBD2. Trimming cost V 0 bases and J 2 bases; bases outside gene matches: 11. The CDR3 totals 20 residues. Germline loops: CDR1 LNHDA, CDR2 SQIVND (reference sequence).

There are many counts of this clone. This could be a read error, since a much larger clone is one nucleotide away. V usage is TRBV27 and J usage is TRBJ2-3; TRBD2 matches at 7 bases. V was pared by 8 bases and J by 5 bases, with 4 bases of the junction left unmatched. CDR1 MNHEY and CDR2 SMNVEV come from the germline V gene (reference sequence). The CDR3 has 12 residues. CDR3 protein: CASGSGGDTQYF. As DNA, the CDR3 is TGTGCCAGCGGATCGGGGGGAGATACGCAGTATTTT.

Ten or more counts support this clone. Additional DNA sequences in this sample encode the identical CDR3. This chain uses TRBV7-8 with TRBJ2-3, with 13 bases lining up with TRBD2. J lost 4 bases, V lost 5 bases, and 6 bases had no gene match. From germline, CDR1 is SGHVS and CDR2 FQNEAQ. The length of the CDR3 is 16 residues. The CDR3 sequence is CASSLRGLAGPDTQYF. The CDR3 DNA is TGTGCCAGCAGCCTACGGGGACTAGCGGGACCAGATACGCAGTATTTT.

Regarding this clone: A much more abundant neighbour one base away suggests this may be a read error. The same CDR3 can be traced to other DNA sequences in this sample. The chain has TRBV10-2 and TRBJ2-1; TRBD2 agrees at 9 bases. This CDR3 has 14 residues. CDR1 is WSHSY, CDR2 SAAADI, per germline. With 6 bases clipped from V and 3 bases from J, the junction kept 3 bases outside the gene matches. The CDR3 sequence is CASRRTSDYNEQFF. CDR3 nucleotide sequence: TGCGCCAGCAGGCGGACTAGCGACTACAATGAGCAGTTCTTC.

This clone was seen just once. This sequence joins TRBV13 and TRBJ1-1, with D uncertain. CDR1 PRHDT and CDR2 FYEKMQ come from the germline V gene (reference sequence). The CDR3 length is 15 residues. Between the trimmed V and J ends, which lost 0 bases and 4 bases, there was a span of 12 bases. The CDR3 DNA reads TGTGCCAGCAGCTTAGGCTTTCATTTAGCCACTGAAGCTTTCTTT. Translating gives CASSLGFHLATEAFF.

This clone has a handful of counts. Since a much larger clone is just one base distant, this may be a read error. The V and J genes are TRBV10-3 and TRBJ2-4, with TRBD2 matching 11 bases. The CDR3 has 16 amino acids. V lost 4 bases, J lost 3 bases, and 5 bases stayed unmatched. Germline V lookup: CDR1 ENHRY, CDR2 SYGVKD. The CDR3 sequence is CAISGTSGLDKNIQYF. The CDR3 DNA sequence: TGTGCCATCAGTGGGACTAGCGGGCTAGACAAAAACATTCAGTACTTC.

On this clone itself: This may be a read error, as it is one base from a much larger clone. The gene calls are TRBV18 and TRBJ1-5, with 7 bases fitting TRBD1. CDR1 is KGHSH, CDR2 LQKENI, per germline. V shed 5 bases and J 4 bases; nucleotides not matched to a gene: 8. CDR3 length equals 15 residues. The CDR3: CASSFETGRNQPQHF. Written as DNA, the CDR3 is TGTGCCAGCTCATTCGAGACAGGGAGAAATCAGCCCCAGCATTTT.

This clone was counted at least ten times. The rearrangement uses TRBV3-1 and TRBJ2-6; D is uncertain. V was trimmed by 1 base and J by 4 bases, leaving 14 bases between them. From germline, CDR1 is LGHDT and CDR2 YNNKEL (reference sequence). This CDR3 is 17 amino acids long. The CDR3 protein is CASSQVGVGTGANVLTF. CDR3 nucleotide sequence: TGTGCCAGCAGCCAAGTCGGTGTGGGAACCGGGGCCAACGTCCTGACTTTC.

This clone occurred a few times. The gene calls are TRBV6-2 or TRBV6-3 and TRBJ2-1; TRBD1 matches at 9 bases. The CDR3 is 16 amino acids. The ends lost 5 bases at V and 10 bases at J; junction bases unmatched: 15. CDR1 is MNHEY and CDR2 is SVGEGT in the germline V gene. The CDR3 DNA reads TGTGCCAGCAGTAAATTTCCAAACAGGGGGCTATGGGAGCAGTTCTTC. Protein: CASSKFPNRGLWEQFF.

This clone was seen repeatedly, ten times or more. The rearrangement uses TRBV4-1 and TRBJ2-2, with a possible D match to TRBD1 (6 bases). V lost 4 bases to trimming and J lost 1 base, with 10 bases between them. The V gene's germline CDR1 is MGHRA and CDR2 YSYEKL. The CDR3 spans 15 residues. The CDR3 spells CASSPPRGNTGELFF. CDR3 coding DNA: TGCGCCAGCAGCCCCCCCAGGGGGAACACCGGGGAGCTGTTTTTT.

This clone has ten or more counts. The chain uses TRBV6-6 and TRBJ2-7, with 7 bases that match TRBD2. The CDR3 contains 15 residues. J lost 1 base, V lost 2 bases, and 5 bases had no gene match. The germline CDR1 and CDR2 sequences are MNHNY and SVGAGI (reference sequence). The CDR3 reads CASSYGRGRSYEQYV. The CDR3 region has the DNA TGTGCCAGCAGTTACGGGAGGGGACGATCCTACGAGCAGTACGTC.

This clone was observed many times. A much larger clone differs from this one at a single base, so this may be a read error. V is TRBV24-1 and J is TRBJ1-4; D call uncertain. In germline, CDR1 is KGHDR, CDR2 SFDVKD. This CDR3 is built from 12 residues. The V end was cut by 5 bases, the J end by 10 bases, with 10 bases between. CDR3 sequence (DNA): TGTGCCACCAGTGGTGAGAGAAGAAAACTGTTTTTT. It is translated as CATSGERRKLFF.

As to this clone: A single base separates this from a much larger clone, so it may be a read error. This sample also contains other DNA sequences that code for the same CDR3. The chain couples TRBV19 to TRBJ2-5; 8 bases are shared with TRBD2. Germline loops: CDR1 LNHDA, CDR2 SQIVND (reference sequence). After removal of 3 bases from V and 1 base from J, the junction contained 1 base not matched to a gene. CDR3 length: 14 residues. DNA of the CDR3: TGTGCCAGTAGTATCGGGGGGGCCCAAGAGACCCAGTACTTC. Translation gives CASSIGGAQETQYF. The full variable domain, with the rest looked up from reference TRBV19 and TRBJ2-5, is DGGITQSPKYLFRKEGQNVTLSCEQNLNHDAMYWYRQDPGQGLRLIYYSQIVNDFQKGDIAEGYSVSREKKESFPLTVTSAQKNPTAFYLCASSIGGAQETQYFGPGTRLLVL.

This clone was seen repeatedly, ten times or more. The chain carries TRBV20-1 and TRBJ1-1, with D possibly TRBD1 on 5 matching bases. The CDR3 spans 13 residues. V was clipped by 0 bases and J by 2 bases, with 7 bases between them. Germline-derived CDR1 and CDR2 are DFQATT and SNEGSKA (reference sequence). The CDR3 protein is CSARDWDNTEAFF. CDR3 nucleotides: TGCAGTGCTAGAGATTGGGACAACACTGAAGCTTTCTTT.